This TCR beta chain was identified in a study of cytomegalovirus exposure and HLA in healthy donors. Study outcomes and limitations: Being productive about 87% or about 30% of the time was typical of most TCR beta V segments in an earlier analysis. The majority of CMV-associated TCR beta chains were reported as apparently HLA-restricted in a later analysis. According to the study, 150 to 200 TCR beta chains were cytomegalovirus-associated. As a later analysis showed, several of the most significant clusters appeared to be linked to common viral pathogens.

A multiplex PCR was run with 60 Vbeta primers and 13 Jbeta primers. Only in-frame clones appear in the TCRdb table, and some are missing; sequencing was by immunoSEQ multiplex PCR. The profile shows roughly 110,000 clones, roughly 73% of them singletons. Points on this clone: Its specificity is unknown.

The V end was cut by 0 bases, the J end by 6 bases, with 12 bases between. This CDR3 comprises 15 residues. The germline V gene has CDR1 LGHNA and CDR2 YSLEER. The source of this sequence is a woman aged 30 to 39 in good health and CMV-seronegative. The source material was PBMCs. The chain links TRBV4-3 to TRBJ2-1, with no clear D. CDR3 DNA sequence: TGCGCCAGCAGCCAAGACCGGGTCGATGGCAATGAGCAGTTCTTC. It yields the protein CASSQDRVDGNEQFF.